The source of this TCR beta chain is a study of control samples from healthy donors and cancer patients. In regard to this clone: This same CDR3 is encoded by further DNA sequences in the sample.

The protocol was immunoSEQ multiplex PCR, while the TCRdb copy is restricted to in-frame clones and leaves out a portion. The sample yields over 75,000 clones, about four fifths seen once. Material for sequencing was blood. The TCR sequence derives from a man aged 55 to 69 in good health.

CDR3 nucleotide sequence: TGTGCCAGCAGTTTTTCGGACCACCGGGCTTTCTTT. It encodes CASSFSDHRAFF. The chain is built from TRBV28 and TRBJ1-1; no definite D call. Germline CDR1 is MDHEN and CDR2 is SYDVKM. V lost 3 bases to trimming and J lost 11 bases, with 13 bases between them. This CDR3 is built from 12 residues.